This T cell receptor (beta chain) originates from a study of beta chain features in type 1 diabetes. Donors contributed one heparinised blood draw apiece, averaging about 110 mL. Purities in excess of 95% were seen in all sorted populations. This clone occurred a few times. cDNA synthesis used the whole RNA isolate, giving expressed TCRB sequences. The data were produced by immunoSEQ multiplex PCR, yet TCRdb's version contains in-frame clones alone and is incomplete. Of roughly 380,000 clones in the sample, around a fifth are singletons; the top ten hold around 0.045%. This CDR3 contains 15 residues. Looked up from germline, CDR1 is SGHTA and CDR2 is FQGNSA. The V segment lost 2 bases and the J segment 5 bases; nucleotides outside the gene matches: 8.

This receptor was obtained from a woman under 30 in good health. V and J are TRBV7-2 and TRBJ2-5, with 7 bases fitting TRBD2. The sample was naive CD4+ T cells from blood. CDR3 region: CASSLNSGARETQYF. The CDR3 nucleotides read TGTGCCAGCAGCTTAAACAGCGGGGCTAGGGAGACCCAGTACTTC.